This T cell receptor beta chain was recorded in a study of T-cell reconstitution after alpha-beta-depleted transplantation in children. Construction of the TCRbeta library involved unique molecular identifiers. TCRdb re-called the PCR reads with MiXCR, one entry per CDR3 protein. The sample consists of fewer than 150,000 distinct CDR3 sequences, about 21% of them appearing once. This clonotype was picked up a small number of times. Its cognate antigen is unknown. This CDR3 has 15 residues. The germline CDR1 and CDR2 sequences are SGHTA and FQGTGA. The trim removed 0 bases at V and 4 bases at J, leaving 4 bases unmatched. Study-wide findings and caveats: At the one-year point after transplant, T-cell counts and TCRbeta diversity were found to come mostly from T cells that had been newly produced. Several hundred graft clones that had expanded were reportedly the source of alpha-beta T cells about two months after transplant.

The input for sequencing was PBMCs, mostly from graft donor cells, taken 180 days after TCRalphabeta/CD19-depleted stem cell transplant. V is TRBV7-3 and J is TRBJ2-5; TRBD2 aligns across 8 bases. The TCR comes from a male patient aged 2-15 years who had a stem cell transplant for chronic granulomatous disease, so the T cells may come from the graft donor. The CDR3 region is CASSLTSGMGETQYF. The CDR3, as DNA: TGTGCCAGCAGCTTAACTAGCGGGATGGGAGAGACCCAGTACTTC.